A single sample gave rise to the 28 T cell receptor beta chains below, sequenced in a study of T cell responses to AZD1222 COVID-19 vaccine. Generated by immunoSEQ multiplex PCR, the TCRdb table keeps only in-frame clones and is missing some. The data contain fewer than 200,000 clones, 80% to 90% of them seen just once; the ten biggest clones take up 5% to 7.5%. This sample comprised peripheral blood, obtained on day 0 of AZD1222 vaccination. These TCRs come from an adult in good health.

V and J are TRBV5-1 and TRBJ1-6; 7 nucleotides line up with TRBD1. CDR1 and CDR2 (germline): SGHRS, YFSETQ. V lost 0 bases and J lost 10; bases outside the gene matches: 7. The CDR3 spans 15 residues. CDR3 sequence: CASSLDRGERSPLHF. The CDR3 bases are TGCGCCAGCAGCTTGGACAGGGGAGAGAGGTCACCCCTCCACTTT. The full variable domain, in which reference TRBV5-1 and TRBJ1-6 provide the parts outside the CDR3, is KAGVTQTPRYLIKTRGQQVTLSCSPISGHRSVSWYQQTPGQGLQFLFEYFSETQRNKGNFPGRFSGRQFSNSRSEMNVSTLELGDSALYLCASSLDRGERSPLHFGNGTRLTVT.

V gene TRBV6-6 combines with J gene TRBJ2-3; 7 nucleotides align to TRBD1. The germline gives CDR1 MNHNY, CDR2 SVGAGI (reference sequence). V gave up 7 bases and J gave up 0 bases; unmatched junction bases: 4. The CDR3 consists of 14 residues. The CDR3 coding sequence is TGTGCCAGCAAGAGACAGGGTAGCACAGATACGCAGTATTTT. Translation gives CASKRQGSTDTQYF.

The V gene is TRBV2, the J gene TRBJ1-2; 7 nucleotides agree with TRBD1. J lost 7 bases, V lost 5 bases, and 7 bases had no gene match. The CDR3 runs to 13 residues. Per germline, CDR1 SNHLY and CDR2 FYNNEI. In DNA, the CDR3 is TGTGCCAGCAGTCGCGACAGGGACCGTGGCTACACCTTC. This gives the protein CASSRDRDRGYTF.

This chain connects TRBV16 to TRBJ2-3; 7 bases are a match to TRBD1. Germline assignment: CDR1 KGHSY and CDR2 FQNENV. This CDR3 is built from 14 residues. The trim removed 0 bases at V and 6 bases at J, leaving 3 bases unmatched. The CDR3 DNA sequence: TGTGCCAGCAGCCAATCCACAGGGGCCGATACGCAGTATTTT. It translates to CASSQSTGADTQYF.

J is TRBJ2-5 and V is TRBV5-1; the D gene is possibly TRBD2 (7 bases). The CDR3 covers 15 residues. Germline CDR1 and CDR2: SGHRS and YFSETQ. Trimming shortened V by 4 bases and J by 2 bases, and 15 bases separated the two germline ends. The CDR3 reads CASSPPGGGQETQYF. As DNA, the CDR3 is TGCGCCAGCAGCCCTCCGGGGGGCGGGCAAGAGACCCAGTACTTC.

The chain is built from TRBV7-2 and TRBJ1-1; 8 bases line up with TRBD1. The CDR3 has 14 amino acids. Trimming removed 6 bases from V and 3 bases from J; junction bases left unmatched: 6. The germline gives CDR1 SGHTA, CDR2 FQGNSA. The CDR3 is CASRIQGVDTEAFF. In DNA, the CDR3 is TGTGCCAGCAGAATACAGGGGGTCGACACTGAAGCTTTCTTT.

This clone has just one count. The chain combines TRBV10-3 with TRBJ2-1; 10 nucleotides align to TRBD2. Unmatched junction bases numbered 5, after V lost 3 bases and J lost 6 bases. CDR1 ENHRY and CDR2 SYGVKD come from the germline V gene. The CDR3 extends over 15 amino acids. In DNA, the CDR3 is TGTGCCATCAGTGACGCTAGCGGGAGAATCAATGAGCAGTTCTTC. Its translation is CAISDASGRINEQFF.

The rearrangement uses TRBV5-1 and TRBJ1-4; D call uncertain. Germline V gene sequence: CDR1 SGHRS, CDR2 YFSETQ. Trimming pared 4 bases from V and 4 bases from J, leaving 11 bases between. The CDR3 totals 14 residues. The CDR3 here is CASSPRPDNEKLFF. The CDR3 DNA reads TGCGCCAGCAGCCCACGGCCGGATAATGAAAAACTGTTTTTT. Complete variable domain (other parts from reference TRBV5-1 and TRBJ1-4): KAGVTQTPRYLIKTRGQQVTLSCSPISGHRSVSWYQQTPGQGLQFLFEYFSETQRNKGNFPGRFSGRQFSNSRSEMNVSTLELGDSALYLCASSPRPDNEKLFFGSGTQLSVL.

CDR3 residues: CASSLGVGPYEQYF. CDR3 sequence (DNA): TGTGCCAGCAGCTTGGGCGTCGGCCCCTACGAGCAGTACTTC. The rearrangement links TRBV5-4 to TRBJ2-7; D call uncertain. The CDR3 has 14 amino acids. The V end lost 0 bases, the J end lost 2 bases, and 9 bases lay between the germline ends. Germline lookup yields CDR1 SGHNT and CDR2 YYREEE (reference sequence). Combining the CDR3 with reference TRBV5-4 and TRBJ2-7 gives the whole variable domain ETGVTQSPTHLIKTRGQQVTLRCSSQSGHNTVSWYQQALGQGPQFIFQYYREEENGRGNFPPRFSGLQFPNYSSELNVNALELDDSALYLCASSLGVGPYEQYFGPGTRLTVT.

This chain uses TRBV11-3 with TRBJ1-2; 9 bases are a match to TRBD1. The germline V gene encodes CDR1 SGHNT and CDR2 YENEEA. Trimming cost V 5 bases and J 4 bases; bases outside gene matches: 2. The CDR3 has 13 residues. CDR3 in amino acids: CASSKTGGYGYTF. The CDR3 nucleotides read TGTGCCAGCAGCAAGACAGGGGGCTATGGCTACACCTTC.

The chain carries TRBV4-3 and TRBJ2-6, with a tentative D call TRBD1 (6 bases). This CDR3 is 19 amino acids long. V was trimmed by 0 bases and J by 2 bases, leaving 17 bases between them. Germline-derived CDR1 and CDR2 are LGHNA and YSLEER. The DNA for the CDR3 is TGCGCCAGCAGCCAAGATTGGCGACAGGTTGCTGCTGGGGCCAACGTCCTGACTTTC. This gives the protein CASSQDWRQVAAGANVLTF.

The V gene is TRBV19, the J gene TRBJ1-5; D may be TRBD1 (6 bases). Trimming removed 10 bases from V and 3 bases from J, with 19 bases in between. This CDR3 is 15 amino acids long. The V gene's germline CDR1 is LNHDA and CDR2 SQIVND (reference sequence). DNA of the CDR3: TGTGCCACGAACGTCCGGCGGGGGCTCAATCAGCCCCAGCATTTT. It is translated as CATNVRRGLNQPQHF.

About this clone itself: The junction departs from germline at one end; a sequencing error may be responsible. The J gene is TRBJ2-3, the V gene TRBV2, with D tentatively TRBD1 or TRBD2 (5 bases each). The CDR3 runs 16 residues. The V gene's germline CDR1 is SNHLY and CDR2 FYNNEI. The CDR3 loop reads CASREGTAAGLDTQYF. CDR3 in DNA: TGTGCCAGCAGGGAAGGGACGGCCGCAGGGTTAGATACGCAGTATTTT.

This chain's CDR3 is CASTLTGTGVSDTQYF. The CDR3 coding sequence is TGTGCCAGCACCTTAACCGGGACAGGGGTGTCAGATACGCAGTATTTT. The chain combines TRBV28 with TRBJ2-3; the match to TRBD1 covers 10 bases. The CDR3 sequence is 16 residues long. CDR1 and CDR2 from the germline V gene are MDHEN and SYDVKM. V dropped 7 bases and J dropped 4; count of bases not matched to a gene: 11.

This chain connects TRBV14 to TRBJ1-2, with unresolved D. V shed 0 bases and J shed 4 bases, with 12 bases lying between them. This CDR3 is built from 15 residues. The germline V gene has CDR1 SGHDN and CDR2 FVKESK. CDR3 in amino acids: CASSQDHTVAYGYTF. The CDR3 region has the DNA TGTGCCAGCAGCCAAGATCACACAGTGGCCTATGGCTACACCTTC.

J is TRBJ1-5 and V is TRBV12-3 or TRBV12-4, with TRBD1 as a possible D gene (5 bases). The CDR3 runs to 13 residues. V was clipped by 5 bases and J by 2 bases, with 7 bases between them. The CDR3 bases are TGTGCCAGCAGTCCGGGGGGCAATCAGCCCCAGCATTTT. As protein: CASSPGGNQPQHF.

CDR3 in amino acids: CASSPPGLALPYEQYF. In DNA form, the CDR3 reads TGTGCCAGCAGTCCTCCGGGACTAGCCCTTCCCTACGAGCAGTACTTC. The chain uses TRBV7-9 and TRBJ2-7, with 9 bases fitting TRBD2. The germline V gene encodes CDR1 SEHNR and CDR2 FQNEAQ (reference sequence). The V and J ends lost 6 bases and 2 bases, in that order; junction bases with no gene match: 11. The CDR3 contains 16 residues.

The rearrangement links TRBV19 to TRBJ1-2; 8 bases fit TRBD1. The V gene end was trimmed by 3 bases and the J gene end by 3 bases; junction bases not matched to a gene: 3. Germline loops: CDR1 LNHDA, CDR2 SQIVND (reference sequence). The CDR3 runs 14 residues. The CDR3 DNA is TGTGCCAGTAGTATCCAGGGGGCGGACTATGGCTACACCTTC. Its protein product is CASSIQGADYGYTF.

The gene calls are TRBV15 and TRBJ1-4; D is unresolved. Germline V lookup: CDR1 LNHNV, CDR2 YYDKDF (reference sequence). The CDR3 has 16 residues. The V and J ends lost 2 bases and 8 bases respectively, with 18 bases between them. CDR3 protein: CATSRSSGLGSEKLFF. CDR3 nucleotide sequence: TGTGCCACCAGCAGATCTAGCGGTCTGGGGTCGGAAAAACTGTTTTTT.

V usage is TRBV19 and J usage is TRBJ1-4; maybe TRBD1 (5 bases). The ends were cut back, 3 bases at V and 0 bases at J, with 8 bases in the middle. The CDR3 covers 15 residues. Germline CDR1 LNHDA, CDR2 SQIVND (reference sequence). The CDR3 sequence: CASSITGPTNEKLFF. In DNA, the CDR3 is TGTGCCAGTAGTATTACAGGCCCAACTAATGAAAAACTGTTTTTT.

This clone came up once. This chain uses TRBV6-5 with TRBJ1-3; 8 nucleotides agree with TRBD1. The CDR3 has 15 residues. Germline lookup yields CDR1 MNHEY and CDR2 SVGAGI. J was trimmed by 0 bases and V by 10 bases; bases with no gene match: 8. In DNA, the CDR3 is TGTGCCACCATACCAGGGACAGGCTCTGGAAACACCATATATTTT. Amino acids: CATIPGTGSGNTIYF.

This clone was observed once. V gene TRBV27 combines with J gene TRBJ2-7; TRBD1 might be the D (5 bases). Trimming removed 7 bases at V and 6 bases at J, with 13 bases between. This CDR3 comprises 12 residues. Germline V gene data show CDR1 as MNHEY and CDR2 as SMNVEV (reference sequence). The CDR3 reads CASTKTTGEQYF. The CDR3 region has the DNA TGTGCCAGCACCAAAACCACAGGCGAGCAGTACTTC.

The V and J genes are TRBV4-3 and TRBJ2-6, with 7 bases aligning to TRBD1. The CDR3 loop spans 16 amino acids. Germline CDR1 is LGHNA and CDR2 is YSLEER. V was pared by 3 bases and J by 3 bases, with 5 bases of the junction left unmatched. The CDR3: CASSQSHRGGANVLTF. The CDR3 DNA is TGCGCCAGCAGCCAGTCTCACAGGGGTGGGGCCAACGTCCTGACTTTC.

The rearrangement links TRBV9 to TRBJ2-3; 12 bases are shared with TRBD2. Germline-derived CDR1 and CDR2 are SGDLS and YYNGEE. Trimming removed 4 bases from V and 5 bases from J; junction bases left unmatched: 8. The CDR3 has 16 amino acids. The CDR3 DNA is TGTGCCAGCAGCCCAACTAGCGGGAGGTTGATAGATACGCAGTATTTT. As protein: CASSPTSGRLIDTQYF.

The genes are TRBV5-1 and TRBJ1-2; TRBD1 agrees at 8 bases. This CDR3 has 17 residues. V was pared by 4 bases and J by 4 bases, with 15 bases of the junction left unmatched. The germline CDR1 and CDR2 sequences are SGHRS and YFSETQ. The CDR3, as DNA: TGCGCCAGCAGCCCCGGACAGGGAACAACTTTACTCTATGGCTACACCTTC. It is translated as CASSPGQGTTLLYGYTF.

The rearrangement links TRBV12-3 or TRBV12-4 to TRBJ1-6; D perhaps matches TRBD1 (5 bases). The V end lost 6 bases, the J end lost 10 bases, and 10 bases lay between the germline ends. The CDR3 sequence is 12 residues long. Here the CDR3 reads CASRTVGSPLHF. CDR3 DNA sequence: TGTGCCAGCAGGACAGTAGGCTCACCCCTCCACTTT.

This rearrangement joins TRBV5-1 to TRBJ2-1; 9 bases are shared with TRBD1. V lost 6 bases to trimming and J lost 7 bases; unmatched junction nucleotides: 14. The CDR3 is 16 amino acids. Germline V gene lookup returns CDR1 SGHRS and CDR2 YFSETQ. The CDR3 reads CASTRPGTGIVNEQFF. CDR3 DNA sequence: TGCGCCAGCACCAGACCCGGGACAGGGATTGTGAATGAGCAGTTCTTC.

J is TRBJ1-1 and V is TRBV5-1; no definite D call. The CDR3 has 16 residues. In germline, CDR1 is SGHRS, CDR2 YFSETQ. V lost 7 bases, J lost 0 bases, and 19 bases lay in between. CDR3: CASSPGFTAMNTEAFF. In nucleotides, the CDR3 is TGCGCCAGCTCTCCGGGATTTACCGCCATGAACACTGAAGCTTTCTTT.